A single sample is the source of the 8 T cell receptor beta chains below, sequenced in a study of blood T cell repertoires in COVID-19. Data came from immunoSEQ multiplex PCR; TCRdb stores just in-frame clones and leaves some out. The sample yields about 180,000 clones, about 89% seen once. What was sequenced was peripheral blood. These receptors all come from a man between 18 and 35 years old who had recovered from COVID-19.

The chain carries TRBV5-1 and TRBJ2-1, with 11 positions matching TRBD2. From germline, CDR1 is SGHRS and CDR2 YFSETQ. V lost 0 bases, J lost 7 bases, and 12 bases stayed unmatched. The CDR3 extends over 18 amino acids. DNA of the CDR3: TGCGCCAGCAGCTTGGTGGGTAGCGGGAGGGCCTTGAATAATGAGCAGTTCTTC. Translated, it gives CASSLVGSGRALNNEQFF.

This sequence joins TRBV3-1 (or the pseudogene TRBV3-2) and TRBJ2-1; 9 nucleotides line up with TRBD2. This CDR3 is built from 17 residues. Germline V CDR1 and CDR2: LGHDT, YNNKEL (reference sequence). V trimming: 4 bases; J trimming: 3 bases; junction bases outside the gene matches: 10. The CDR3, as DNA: TGTGCCAGCAGCCGCCTAGGAGCGGGAGGTAACTACAATGAGCAGTTCTTC. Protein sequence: CASSRLGAGGNYNEQFF.

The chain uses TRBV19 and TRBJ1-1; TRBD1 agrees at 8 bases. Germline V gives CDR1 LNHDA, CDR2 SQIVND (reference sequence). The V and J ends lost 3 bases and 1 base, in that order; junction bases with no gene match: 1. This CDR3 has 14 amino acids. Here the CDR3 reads CASSIQGANTEAFF. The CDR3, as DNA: TGTGCCAGTAGTATCCAGGGGGCGAACACTGAAGCTTTCTTT.

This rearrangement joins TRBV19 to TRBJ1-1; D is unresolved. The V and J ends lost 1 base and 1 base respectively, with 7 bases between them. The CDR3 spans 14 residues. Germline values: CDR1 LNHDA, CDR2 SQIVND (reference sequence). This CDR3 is CASSIVPGNTEAFF. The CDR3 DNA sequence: TGTGCCAGTAGTATAGTTCCAGGGAACACTGAAGCTTTCTTT.

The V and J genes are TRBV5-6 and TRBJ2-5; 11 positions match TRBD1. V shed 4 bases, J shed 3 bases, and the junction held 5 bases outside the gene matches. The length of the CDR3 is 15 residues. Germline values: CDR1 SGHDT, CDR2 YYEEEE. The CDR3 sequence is CASSGDRGFKETQYF. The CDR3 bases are TGTGCCAGCAGCGGGGACAGGGGGTTTAAAGAGACCCAGTACTTC.

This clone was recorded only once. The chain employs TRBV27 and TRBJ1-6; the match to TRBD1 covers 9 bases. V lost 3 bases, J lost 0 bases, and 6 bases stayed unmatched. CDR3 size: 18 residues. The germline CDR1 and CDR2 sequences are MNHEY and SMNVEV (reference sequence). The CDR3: CASSFLDRGSSYNSPLHF. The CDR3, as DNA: TGTGCCAGCAGTTTCCTTGACAGGGGGAGCTCCTATAATTCACCCCTCCACTTT.

The CDR3 region is CASSRGTRRKTQYF. The CDR3, as DNA: TGTGCCAGTAGTAGGGGGACTAGGAGGAAGACCCAGTACTTC. The V and J genes are TRBV19 and TRBJ2-5, with TRBD2 identical over 8 bases. Germline trimming cut 4 bases from V and 6 bases from J; bases unmatched to any gene: 7. The CDR3 consists of 14 residues. The germline V gene has CDR1 LNHDA and CDR2 SQIVND (reference sequence).

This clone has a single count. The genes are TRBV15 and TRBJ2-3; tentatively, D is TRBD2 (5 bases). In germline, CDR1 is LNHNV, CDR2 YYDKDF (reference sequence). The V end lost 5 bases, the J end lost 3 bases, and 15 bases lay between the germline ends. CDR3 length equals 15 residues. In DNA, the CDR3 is TGTGCCACCAGCCACACCCCCCTAGCTACAGATACGCAGTATTTT. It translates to CATSHTPLATDTQYF.